The 19 T cell receptor beta chains below come from one sample, sequenced in a study of PD-1 blockade in classical Hodgkin lymphoma. Following autologous stem cell transplantation, relapse occurred in every patient, and exposure to brentuximab vedotin varied. Repertoires were generated with immunoSEQ multiplex PCR, while TCRdb's copy carries only in-frame clones and drops some. This table has some 18,000 clones, more than 75% appearing once. The source was peripheral blood mononuclear cells (PBMCs), collected before the second cycle of nivolumab. The receptors originated from a human donor with classical Hodgkin lymphoma.

The chain joins TRBV9 to TRBJ2-1, with 12 bases that match TRBD2. Germline trimming cut 0 bases from V and 7 bases from J; bases unmatched to any gene: 8. The germline V gene encodes CDR1 SGDLS and CDR2 YYNGEE. The CDR3 is 17 amino acids. The CDR3 reads CASSVGILAGGRNEQFF. The CDR3 region has the DNA TGTGCCAGCAGCGTAGGGATACTAGCGGGGGGTAGGAATGAGCAGTTCTTC.

The rearrangement joins TRBV5-4 to TRBJ2-4; 7 bases agree with TRBD1. CDR3 size: 16 residues. Trimming removed 4 bases from V and 0 bases from J; junction bases left unmatched: 7. The germline V gene encodes CDR1 SGHNT and CDR2 YYREEE (reference sequence). The CDR3 reads CASSPGTALAKNIQYF. As DNA, the CDR3 is TGTGCCAGCAGCCCTGGGACAGCGCTAGCCAAAAACATTCAGTACTTC.

The chain recombines TRBV6-5 with TRBJ1-2, with D maybe TRBD1 (5 bases). This CDR3 has 12 amino acids. CDR1 is MNHEY and CDR2 is SVGAGI in the germline V gene. Trimming stripped 5 bases from V and 8 bases from J, with 12 bases between. CDR3 bases: TGTGCCAGCAGTCCTCCAGGGAGGGGCTACACCTTC. It codes for CASSPPGRGYTF.

This chain connects TRBV7-8 to TRBJ2-7, with TRBD1 matching 10 bases. The CDR3 contains 15 residues. After removal of 1 base from V and 5 bases from J, the junction contained 5 bases not matched to a gene. Germline V CDR1 and CDR2: SGHVS, FQNEAQ. In DNA form, the CDR3 reads TGTGCCAGCAGCTTAGGTGGACAGGGGGTAGACGAGCAGTACTTC. It encodes CASSLGGQGVDEQYF.

This clone appeared a single time. The V and J genes are TRBV11-3 and TRBJ2-1; no definite D call. The germline V gene has CDR1 SGHNT and CDR2 YENEEA. Trimming pared 3 bases from V and 10 bases from J, leaving 7 bases between. The CDR3 is 11 residues long. The DNA of the CDR3 is TGTGCCAGCAGCTTGACTGTGGAGCAGTTCTTC. Its translation is CASSLTVEQFF.

The chain carries TRBV4-2 and TRBJ2-4; 10 bases fit TRBD2. The CDR3 contains 17 residues. Germline CDR1 LGHNA, CDR2 YNFKEQ. Trimming took 3 bases from V and 3 from J; bases not matched to a gene: 8. The CDR3 protein is CASSQSALAGVKNIQYF. In nucleotides, the CDR3 is TGTGCCAGCAGCCAGTCCGCCCTAGCGGGAGTCAAAAACATTCAGTACTTC.

The chain links TRBV20-1 to TRBJ2-2, with D unclear. The CDR3 runs 11 residues. V lost 6 bases to trimming and J lost 2 bases, with 4 bases between them. Germline V gene data show CDR1 as DFQATT and CDR2 as SNEGSKA (reference sequence). The CDR3 sequence is CSATNTGELFF. The CDR3 DNA is TGCAGTGCCACCAACACCGGGGAGCTGTTTTTT.

This clone was detected a few times. The rearrangement uses TRBV25-1 and TRBJ1-1, with D uncertain. The CDR3 contains 13 residues. Germline V lookup: CDR1 MGHDK, CDR2 SYGVNS. Deletions cut 7 bases from V and 1 base from J, with 10 bases between. The CDR3 reads CASKVVQNTEAFF. DNA for the CDR3: TGTGCCAGCAAAGTTGTCCAGAACACTGAAGCTTTCTTT.

The rearrangement uses TRBV19 and TRBJ1-5; D possibly corresponds to TRBD1 (6 bases). The CDR3 totals 14 residues. In germline, CDR1 is LNHDA, CDR2 SQIVND (reference sequence). Trimming pared 6 bases from V and 6 bases from J, leaving 15 bases between. CDR3 sequence (DNA): TGTGCCAGTAGATTAGGGGGTTTTGGTCAGCCCCAGCATTTT. Its translation is CASRLGGFGQPQHF. Looking up the rest from reference TRBV19 and TRBJ1-5 gives the full variable domain: DGGITQSPKYLFRKEGQNVTLSCEQNLNHDAMYWYRQDPGQGLRLIYYSQIVNDFQKGDIAEGYSVSREKKESFPLTVTSAQKNPTAFYLCASRLGGFGQPQHFGDGTRLSIL.

The chain carries TRBV2 and TRBJ2-1; D is uncertain. The CDR3 is 13 amino acids. Germline V gene lookup returns CDR1 SNHLY and CDR2 FYNNEI. V was shortened by 4 bases and J by 6 bases, with 10 bases between the two germline ends. Here the CDR3 reads CASSVHSSNEQFF. CDR3 nucleotides: TGTGCCAGCAGTGTGCACAGCAGCAATGAGCAGTTCTTC.

The V gene is TRBV19, the J gene TRBJ2-1; the D is unclear. V lost 4 bases and J lost 5, with 12 bases in between. Germline values: CDR1 LNHDA, CDR2 SQIVND (reference sequence). CDR3 length: 14 residues. Here the CDR3 DNA reads TGTGCCAGTAGTAGTTCCCTGGGGAACAATGAGCAGTTCTTC. As protein: CASSSSLGNNEQFF.

The rearrangement joins TRBV4-1 to TRBJ2-6; no clear D. CDR3 length: 16 residues. Between the trimmed V and J ends, which lost 3 bases and 5 bases, there was a span of 14 bases. CDR1 is MGHRA and CDR2 is YSYEKL in the germline V gene. The CDR3: CASSQVSVSWANVLTF. The CDR3 nucleotides are TGCGCCAGCAGCCAGGTCAGTGTCTCCTGGGCCAACGTCCTGACTTTC.

The genes are TRBV27 and TRBJ1-2; tentative D call: TRBD1 (6 bases). Per the germline V gene, CDR1 is MNHEY and CDR2 is SMNVEV (reference sequence). The CDR3 is 13 amino acids. Between the trimmed V and J ends, which lost 6 bases and 8 bases, there was a span of 16 bases. DNA of the CDR3: TGTGCCAGCAGCTCCCACAGGGAGTCAGGCTACACCTTC. It is translated as CASSSHRESGYTF.

The chain carries TRBV11-3 and TRBJ2-1, with TRBD1 as a possible D gene (6 bases). This CDR3 has 14 residues. Trimming removed 5 bases at V and 5 bases at J, with 13 bases between. Germline V CDR1 and CDR2: SGHNT, YENEEA. The CDR3 spells CASSINSGDNEQFF. The CDR3, as DNA: TGTGCCAGCAGCATCAACTCAGGGGACAATGAGCAGTTCTTC.

J is TRBJ2-3 and V is TRBV5-4; D remains ambiguous. Trimming shortened V by 0 bases and J by 2 bases, and 1 base separated the two germline ends. The CDR3 is 12 amino acids. CDR1 and CDR2 from the germline V gene are SGHNT and YYREEE (reference sequence). CDR3 loop: CASSLDTDTQYF. The CDR3 DNA reads TGTGCCAGCAGCTTGGACACAGATACGCAGTATTTT. The variable domain in full, with the rest retrieved from reference TRBV5-4 and TRBJ2-3, is ETGVTQSPTHLIKTRGQQVTLRCSSQSGHNTVSWYQQALGQGPQFIFQYYREEENGRGNFPPRFSGLQFPNYSSELNVNALELDDSALYLCASSLDTDTQYFGPGTRLTVL.

The V and J genes are TRBV12-1 and TRBJ2-7; no check of the table's D call, TRBD2, against the DNA was made. TRBV12-1 is flagged as a pseudogene. This CDR3 spans 15 amino acids. The CDR3 protein is CASSSLAGMLDEQYF. CDR3 bases: TGTGCCAGCAGCTCCTTAGCGGGAATGCTTGACGAGCAGTACTTC.

This clone was observed a single time. The chain joins TRBV18 to TRBJ2-1; TRBD2 matches 7 bases. CDR3 length equals 17 residues. V lost 1 base, J lost 5 bases, and 11 bases stayed unmatched. Germline V gene lookup returns CDR1 KGHSH and CDR2 LQKENI. CDR3 coding DNA: TGTGCCAGCTCACCACGGTCGACTAGCATCGCCAACAATGAGCAGTTCTTC. This gives the protein CASSPRSTSIANNEQFF.

The chain recombines TRBV21-1 with TRBJ2-6. TRBV21-1 is a listed pseudogene. The CDR3 covers 15 residues. The CDR3 protein is CASSKEGSGANVLTF. CDR3 in DNA: TGTGCCAGCAGCAAAGAAGGGTCTGGGGCCAACGTCCTGACTTTC.

Only one count was recorded for this clone. The chain has TRBV4-3 and TRBJ2-5; D is possibly TRBD1 (6 bases). The tail of the sequence fits TRBJ2-7 better, so the J call may be wrong. Germline V gives CDR1 LGHNA, CDR2 YSLEER. The CDR3 length is 16 residues. The CDR3 sequence is CASSRLTGLAAYEQYF. The CDR3 DNA is TGCGCCAGCAGCCGTTTAACAGGGCTCGCAGCCTACGAGCAGTACTTC.